This is a list of T cell receptor beta chains from one sample in a study of shared clonotypes between healthy human individuals. Assay used: immunoSEQ multiplex PCR; TCRdb lists only in-frame clones, some missing. In the table there are about half a million clones, roughly three quarters of which are singletons. Specimen: PBMCs. The receptor set was obtained from a woman aged 40 to 50 in good health. Some clones in this sample may be carry-over from other donors' samples. The CDR3 runs from the conserved cysteine through the conserved F or W. The D gene is left open where the match is weak. Expanded clones are given a class, and other clones once, few, many or no size at all.

>-|-|TRBJ2-7|TRBV5-6
CASSPTSSYEQYF
TGTGCCAGCAGCCCGACTAGCTCCTACGAGCAGTACTTC
>-|-|TRBJ2-1|TRBV29-1
CSVASGSNEQLF
-
>-|-|TRBJ1-5|TRBV9
CASSVEGQNQPQHF
TGTGCCAGCAGCGTAGAAGGACAGAATCAGCCCCAGCATTTT
>-|few|TRBJ2-3|TRBV1
CTSSQAYHRDRVSDTQYF
TGCACCAGCAGCCAAGCCTACCACCGGGACAGGGTTTCAGATACGCAGTATTTT
>TRBD1|-|TRBJ2-1|TRBV10-2
CASSRDSTYNEQFF
TGCGCCAGCAGTCGGGACAGTACCTACAATGAGCAGTTCTTC
>TRBD1|-|TRBJ2-1|TRBV6-5
CASSYSGTGPNNEQFF
TGTGCCAGCAGTTACTCCGGGACAGGGCCGAACAATGAGCAGTTCTTC
>-|-|TRBJ2-6|TRBV29-1
CSVFGTGANVLTF
TGCAGCGTTTTTGGGACTGGGGCCAACGTCCTGACTTTC
>-|once|TRBJ2-1|TRBV30
CAWSAPLGGHYNEQFF
TGTGCCTGGAGTGCCCCTCTGGGGGGACATTACAATGAGCAGTTCTTC
>-|many|TRBJ1-2|TRBV29-1
CSVEDGQNYGHTF
TGCAGCGTTGAAGATGGACAGAACTATGGCCACACCTTC
>-|-|TRBJ1-4|TRBV6-1
CASSEVGGGQGGEKLFF
TGTGCCAGCAGTGAAGTGGGGGGGGGACAAGGCGGTGAAAAACTGTTTTTT
>TRBD1|few|TRBJ2-7|TRBV10-3
CAISGTGSEEQYF
TGTGCCATCAGTGGGACAGGGTCGGAAGAGCAGTACTTC
>-|-|TRBJ2-6|TRBV7-2
CASSLAPGANVLTF
TGTGCCAGCAGCTTAGCGCCCGGGGCCAACGTCCTGACTTTC
>-|-|TRBJ1-2|TRBV30
CAWGQGYTF
TGTGCCTGGGGACAGGGCTACACCTTC
>TRBD2|-|TRBJ2-4|TRBV27
CASSGREGDIQYF
TGTGCCAGCAGTGGCCGGGAGGGAGACATTCAGTACTTC
>-|-|TRBJ2-7|TRBV18
CASSPGSGAPYEQYF
TGTGCCAGCTCACCGGGGTCCGGGGCCCCCTACGAGCAGTACTTC
>TRBD2|-|TRBJ2-7|TRBV15
CATSRDFPGLAGVAYEQYF
TGTGCCACCAGCAGAGACTTCCCTGGCCTAGCGGGAGTTGCCTACGAGCAGTACTTC
>-|-|TRBJ2-7|TRBV4-1
CASSPPAGEQYF
TGCGCCAGCAGCCCCCCAGCCGGCGAGCAGTACTTC